This T cell receptor beta chain was retrieved from a study of blood T cell repertoires in COVID-19. Across the study: Samples taken during acute and convalescent COVID-19 were collected in the United States, Italy and Spain. T cells, B-cell-depleted T cells, or PBMCs provided the cDNA or gDNA that served as material.

CDR3 length: 16 amino acids. Per the original data handling: The authors estimated nucleated cell counts from reference gene primer amplification. Profiled with immunoSEQ multiplex PCR; TCRdb holds only in-frame clones, not every one. The V and J calls and clone size are taken from that table; D and trimming were inferred from the DNA. The profile covers about 210,000 clones, with around 80% appearing a single time and approximately 12% taken by the ten largest. This clonotype originated in a woman in her thirties or forties with acute or convalescent COVID-19. This chain links TRBV12-2 with TRBJ2-7; TRBD2 is taken as the D call from the table, unchecked against the DNA. TRBV12-2 is assigned pseudogene status. The sample consisted of peripheral blood. CDR3: CASRLDVAGSSYEQYF. The DNA of the CDR3 is TGTGCAAGTCGCTTAGACGTAGCGGGAAGCTCCTACGAGCAGTACTTC.